This paragraph reports one T cell receptor (beta chain). These data are taken from a study of T cell responses to AZD1222 COVID-19 vaccine. Here immunoSEQ multiplex PCR was the method, and the copy in TCRdb shows in-frame clones only, minus some. The sample holds about 120,000 clones, 85% to 95% seen once. The source is an adult in good health. The sequencing used peripheral blood, collected on day 0 of AZD1222 vaccination.

CDR3 residues: CASSSPGGGRVRNEQFF. The DNA of the CDR3 is TGTGCCAGCAGCTCCCCGGGTGGAGGCAGGGTCCGGAATGAGCAGTTCTTC. The gene calls are TRBV11-2 and TRBJ2-1; possibly TRBD1 or TRBD2 for D (5 bases each). The CDR3 sequence is 17 residues long. V lost 4 bases and J lost 7, with 23 bases in between. Germline V gives CDR1 SGHAT, CDR2 FQNNGV.